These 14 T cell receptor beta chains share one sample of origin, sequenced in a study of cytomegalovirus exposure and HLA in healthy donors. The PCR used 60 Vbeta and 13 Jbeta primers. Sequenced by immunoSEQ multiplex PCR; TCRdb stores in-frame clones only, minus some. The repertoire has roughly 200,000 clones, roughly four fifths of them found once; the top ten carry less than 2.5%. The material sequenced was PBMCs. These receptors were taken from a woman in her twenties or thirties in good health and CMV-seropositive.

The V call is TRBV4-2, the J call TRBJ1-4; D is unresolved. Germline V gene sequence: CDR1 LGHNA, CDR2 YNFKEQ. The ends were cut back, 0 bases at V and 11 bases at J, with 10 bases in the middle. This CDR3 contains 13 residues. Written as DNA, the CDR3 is TGTGCCAGCAGCCAAGAGGCACAGTATAAACTGTTTTTT. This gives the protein CASSQEAQYKLFF.

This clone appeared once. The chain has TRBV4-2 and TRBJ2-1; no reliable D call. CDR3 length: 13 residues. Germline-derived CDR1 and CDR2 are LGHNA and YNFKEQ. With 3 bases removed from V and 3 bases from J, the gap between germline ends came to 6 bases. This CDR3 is CASSHPSYNEQFF. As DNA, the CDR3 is TGTGCCAGCAGCCATCCGAGCTACAATGAGCAGTTCTTC.

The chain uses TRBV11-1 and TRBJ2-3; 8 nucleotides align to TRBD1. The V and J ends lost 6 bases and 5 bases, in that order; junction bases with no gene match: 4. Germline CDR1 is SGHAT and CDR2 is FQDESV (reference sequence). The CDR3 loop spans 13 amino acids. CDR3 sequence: CASSRQGQDTQYF. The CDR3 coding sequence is TGTGCCAGCAGTCGACAGGGGCAAGATACGCAGTATTTT. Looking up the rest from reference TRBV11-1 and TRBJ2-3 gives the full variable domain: EAEVAQSPRYKITEKSQAVAFWCDPISGHATLYWYRQILGQGPELLVQFQDESVVDDSQLPKDRFSAERLKGVDSTLKIQPAELGDSAMYLCASSRQGQDTQYFGPGTRLTVL.

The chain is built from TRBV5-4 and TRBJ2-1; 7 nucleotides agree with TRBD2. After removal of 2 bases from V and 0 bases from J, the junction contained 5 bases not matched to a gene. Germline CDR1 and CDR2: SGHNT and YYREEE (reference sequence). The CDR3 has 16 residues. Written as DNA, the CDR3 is TGTGCCAGCAGCTTTTCGGGAGGAAGCTCCTACAATGAGCAGTTCTTC. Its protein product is CASSFSGGSSYNEQFF.

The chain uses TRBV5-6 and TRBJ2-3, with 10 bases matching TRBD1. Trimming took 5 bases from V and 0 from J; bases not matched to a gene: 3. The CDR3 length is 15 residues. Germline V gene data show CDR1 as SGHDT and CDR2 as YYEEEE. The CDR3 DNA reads TGTGCCAGCAGGTTGACAGGGGGCAGCACAGATACGCAGTATTTT. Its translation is CASRLTGGSTDTQYF.

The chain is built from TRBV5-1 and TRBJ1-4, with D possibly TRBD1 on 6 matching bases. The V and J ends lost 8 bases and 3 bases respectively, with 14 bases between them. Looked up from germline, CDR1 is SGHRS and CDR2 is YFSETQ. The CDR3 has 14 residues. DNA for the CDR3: TGCGCCAGTAGGACAGACCTACCTAATGAAAAACTGTTTTTT. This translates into CASRTDLPNEKLFF.

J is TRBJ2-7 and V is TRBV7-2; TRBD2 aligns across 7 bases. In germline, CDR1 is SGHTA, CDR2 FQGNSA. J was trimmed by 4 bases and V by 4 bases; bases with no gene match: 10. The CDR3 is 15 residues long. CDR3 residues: CASSSSGRVGYEQYF. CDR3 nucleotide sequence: TGTGCCAGCAGCTCAAGTGGGAGGGTAGGGTACGAGCAGTACTTC.

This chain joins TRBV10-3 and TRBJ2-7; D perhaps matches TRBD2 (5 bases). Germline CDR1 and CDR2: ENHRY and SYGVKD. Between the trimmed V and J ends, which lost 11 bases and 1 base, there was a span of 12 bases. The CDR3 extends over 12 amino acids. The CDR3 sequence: CAAGRESYEQYF. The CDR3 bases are TGTGCCGCCGGCCGGGAATCCTACGAGCAGTACTTC.

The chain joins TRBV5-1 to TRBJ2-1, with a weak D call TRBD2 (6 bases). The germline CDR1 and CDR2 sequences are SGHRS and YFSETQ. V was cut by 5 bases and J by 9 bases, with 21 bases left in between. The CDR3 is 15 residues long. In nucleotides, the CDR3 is TGCGCCAGCAGGCGCGGGATGAGCGAGGTCGCTGAGCAGTTCTTC. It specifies CASRRGMSEVAEQFF.

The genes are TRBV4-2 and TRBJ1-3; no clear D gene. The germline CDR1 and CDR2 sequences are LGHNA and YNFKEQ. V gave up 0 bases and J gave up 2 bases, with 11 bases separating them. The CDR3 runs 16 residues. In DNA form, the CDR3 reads TGTGCCAGCAGCCAAGATGAAACCAACACTGGAAACACCATATATTTT. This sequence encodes CASSQDETNTGNTIYF.

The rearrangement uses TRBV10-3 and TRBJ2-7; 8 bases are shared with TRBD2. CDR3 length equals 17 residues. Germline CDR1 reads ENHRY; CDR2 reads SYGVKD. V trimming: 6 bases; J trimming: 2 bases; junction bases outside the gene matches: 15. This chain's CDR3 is CAISSVEVAGSAYEQYF. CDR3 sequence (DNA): TGTGCCATCAGCTCCGTTGAGGTAGCGGGAAGTGCCTACGAGCAGTACTTC.

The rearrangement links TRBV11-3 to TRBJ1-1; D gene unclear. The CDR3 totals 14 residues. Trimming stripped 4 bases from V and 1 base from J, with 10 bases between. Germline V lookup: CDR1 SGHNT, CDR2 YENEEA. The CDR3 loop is CASSSDGKNTEAFF. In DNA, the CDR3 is TGTGCCAGCAGCTCGGACGGGAAGAACACTGAAGCTTTCTTT.

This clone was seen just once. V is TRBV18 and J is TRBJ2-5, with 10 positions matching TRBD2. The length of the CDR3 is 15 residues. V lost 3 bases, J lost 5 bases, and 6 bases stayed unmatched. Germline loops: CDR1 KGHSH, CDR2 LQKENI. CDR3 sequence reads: CASSPLAGVGETQYF. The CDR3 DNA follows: TGTGCCAGCTCACCCCTAGCGGGAGTAGGGGAGACCCAGTACTTC.

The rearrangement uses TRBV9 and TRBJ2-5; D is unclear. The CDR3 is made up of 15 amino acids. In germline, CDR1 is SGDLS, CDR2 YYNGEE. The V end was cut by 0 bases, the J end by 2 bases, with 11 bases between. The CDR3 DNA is TGTGCCAGCAGCGTAGATGTGACAAATCAAGAGACCCAGTACTTC. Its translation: CASSVDVTNQETQYF.